This is a list of T cell receptor beta chains from one sample in a study of T and B cells in COVID-19 patients. TCRdb reanalysed the multiplex PCR reads using MiXCR and keeps one entry per CDR3 protein. The repertoire holds some 2,000 distinct CDR3 sequences, with 20% to 25% as singletons. Sequences were obtained from blood. The receptor set was obtained from a human donor with active COVID-19. CDR3s include the opening cysteine and the closing phenylalanine or tryptophan.

v_gene	j_gene	CDR3aa
TRBV20-1	TRBJ2-7	CSARPPGVAGTYEQYF
TRBV12-3/TRBV12-4	TRBJ2-2	CASRLTWGELFF
TRBV27	TRBJ2-1	CASTGLAGVVNEQFF
TRBV11-2	TRBJ2-7	CASSSRPYEQYF
TRBV7-2	TRBJ1-3	CASSLATGLSGNTIYF
TRBV7-9	TRBJ2-2	CASSLDDRTSTGELFF
TRBV6-5	TRBJ1-1	CASSYVARDTEAFF
TRBV6-5	TRBJ2-1	CASSYQLAGAPYNEQFF
TRBV6-5	TRBJ2-7	CASSRGEVDEQYF
TRBV19	TRBJ1-2	CASSIGAIAEFNYGYTF
TRBV6-5	TRBJ2-1	CASSGAPSGGSYNEQFF
TRBV6-1	TRBJ2-7	CAASGNGRPPYEQYF
TRBV5-5	TRBJ2-3	CASSVPSGAWTDTQYF
TRBV5-6	TRBJ2-5	CASSRRGTSQGPQYF
TRBV27	TRBJ2-7	CATTSGTGVYEQYF
TRBV6-2/TRBV6-3	TRBJ2-7	CASRSGTDHLRQYF
TRBV19	TRBJ1-4	CASSVERTGSEKLFF
TRBV6-2/TRBV6-3	TRBJ2-1	CASSSGRGRAIRRNEQFF
TRBV12-3/TRBV12-4	TRBJ1-2	CASSSGGTDYGYTF
TRBV11-2	TRBJ1-6	CASSLGAHSPLHF
TRBV5-6	TRBJ2-3	CASSPAGDLTDTQYF
TRBV29-1	TRBJ2-7	CSVEAGTGVKEQYF
TRBV20-1	TRBJ1-2	CSARVVTYYGYTF
TRBV5-5	TRBJ2-5	CASSPWSGGGQETQYF
TRBV12-3/TRBV12-4	TRBJ2-5	CASSEGGQETQYF
TRBV20-1	TRBJ1-6	CSARPGGGSPLHF
TRBV6-1	TRBJ2-2	CASRVTTNTGELFF
TRBV6-5	TRBJ2-1	CASSYSGGDNEQFF
TRBV18	TRBJ1-4	CASSRSANEKLFF
TRBV11-1	TRBJ2-3	CASEMRGDTQYF
TRBV28	TRBJ2-7	CASSLLGGPLYEQYF
TRBV12-3/TRBV12-4	TRBJ2-3	CASSSNRGGTDTQYF
TRBV7-9	TRBJ1-2	CASSFGDSYGYTF
TRBV7-9	TRBJ2-3	CASSLGGSEADTQYF
TRBV27	TRBJ1-4	CASSQDRNNEKLFF
TRBV18	TRBJ1-3	CASSSDRGLGNTIYF
TRBV7-9	TRBJ1-1	CASSKTASNTEAFF
TRBV14	TRBJ2-5	CASSRGQGALGQETQYF
TRBV19	TRBJ1-5	CASTMTGTGNQPQHF
TRBV6-1	TRBJ2-1	CASSEDRQPYNEQFF
TRBV27	TRBJ2-1	CASRLAGTSVVNEQFF
TRBV19	TRBJ2-1	CASKAADRFGEQFF
TRBV27	TRBJ2-1	CASSLGASGSGNEQFF
TRBV5-4	TRBJ2-5	CASSSTPLGGAKETQYF
TRBV7-9	TRBJ1-1	CASSEDLTVGAFF
TRBV18	TRBJ2-5	CASSPGKLAGGRETQYF
TRBV20-1	TRBJ2-1	CSALSGLAGREQFF
TRBV5-1	TRBJ2-3	CASSPGRAASTDTQYF
TRBV5-1	TRBJ2-7	CATSRDSNSYEQYF
TRBV7-9	TRBJ2-1	CASSADVSSYNEQFF
TRBV6-5	TRBJ1-5	CASSLGLGNQPQHF